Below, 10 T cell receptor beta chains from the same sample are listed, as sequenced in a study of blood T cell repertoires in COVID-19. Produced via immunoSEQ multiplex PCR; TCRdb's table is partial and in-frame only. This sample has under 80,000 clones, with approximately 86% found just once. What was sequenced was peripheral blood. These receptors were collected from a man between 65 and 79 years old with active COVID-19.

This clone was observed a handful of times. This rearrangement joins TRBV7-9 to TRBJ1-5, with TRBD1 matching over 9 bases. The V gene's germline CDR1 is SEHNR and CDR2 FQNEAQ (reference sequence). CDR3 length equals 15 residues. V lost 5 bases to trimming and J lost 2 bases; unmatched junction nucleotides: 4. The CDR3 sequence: CASSQQGAGNQPQHF. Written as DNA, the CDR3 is TGTGCCAGCAGCCAACAGGGGGCTGGCAATCAGCCCCAGCATTTT. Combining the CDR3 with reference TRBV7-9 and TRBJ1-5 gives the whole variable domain DTGVSQNPRHKITKRGQNVTFRCDPISEHNRLYWYRQTLGQGPEFLTYFQNEAQLEKSRLLSDRFSAERPKGSFSTLEIQRTEQGDSAMYLCASSQQGAGNQPQHFGDGTRLSIL.

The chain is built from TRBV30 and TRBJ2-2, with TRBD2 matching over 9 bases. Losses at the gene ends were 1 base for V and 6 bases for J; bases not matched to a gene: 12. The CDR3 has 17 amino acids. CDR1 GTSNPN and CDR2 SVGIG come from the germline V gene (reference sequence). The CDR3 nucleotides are TGTGCCTGGAGTGCCCCAGGGCTAGCGGGGCTGGCCGGGGAGCTGTTTTTT. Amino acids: CAWSAPGLAGLAGELFF. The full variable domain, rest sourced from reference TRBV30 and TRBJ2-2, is SQTIHQWPATLVQPVGSPLSLECTVEGTSNPNLYWYRQAAGRGLQLLFYSVGIGQISSEVPQNLSASRPQDRQFILSSKKLLLSDSGFYLCAWSAPGLAGLAGELFFGEGSRLTVL.

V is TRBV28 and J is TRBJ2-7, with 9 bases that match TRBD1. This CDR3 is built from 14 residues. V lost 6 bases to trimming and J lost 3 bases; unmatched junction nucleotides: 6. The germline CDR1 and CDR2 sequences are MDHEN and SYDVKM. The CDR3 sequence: CASRKQGARYEQYF. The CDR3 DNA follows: TGTGCCAGCAGGAAACAGGGGGCCCGCTACGAGCAGTACTTC.

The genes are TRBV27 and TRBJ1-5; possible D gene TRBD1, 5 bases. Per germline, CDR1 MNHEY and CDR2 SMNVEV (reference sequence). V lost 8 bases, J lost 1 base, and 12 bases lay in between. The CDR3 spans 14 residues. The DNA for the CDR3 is TGTGCCAGCGGAAGGGGCACCAGCAATCAGCCCCAGCATTTT. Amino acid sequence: CASGRGTSNQPQHF.

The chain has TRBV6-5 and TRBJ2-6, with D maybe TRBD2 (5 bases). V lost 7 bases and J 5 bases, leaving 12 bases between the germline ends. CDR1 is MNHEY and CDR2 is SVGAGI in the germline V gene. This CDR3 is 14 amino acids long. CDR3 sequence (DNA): TGTGCCAGCACCACCGGACTGCGGGCCAACGTCCTGACTTTC. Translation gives CASTTGLRANVLTF.

The CDR3 spells CASSSQPGTSGKDEQFF. The CDR3 region has the DNA TGTGCCAGCAGTTCCCAACCCGGGACTAGCGGGAAGGATGAGCAGTTCTTC. The chain uses TRBV27 and TRBJ2-1; 13 nucleotides align to TRBD2. CDR1 MNHEY and CDR2 SMNVEV come from the germline V gene (reference sequence). There are 17 residues in the CDR3. The V segment lost 4 bases and the J segment 8 bases; nucleotides outside the gene matches: 11.

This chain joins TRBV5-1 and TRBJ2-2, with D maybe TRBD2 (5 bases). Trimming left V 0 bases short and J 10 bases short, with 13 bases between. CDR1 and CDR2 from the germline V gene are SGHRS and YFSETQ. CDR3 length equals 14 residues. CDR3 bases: TGCGCCAGCAGCTTGGCCGTGGGAGCCCCGGAGCTGTTTTTT. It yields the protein CASSLAVGAPELFF.

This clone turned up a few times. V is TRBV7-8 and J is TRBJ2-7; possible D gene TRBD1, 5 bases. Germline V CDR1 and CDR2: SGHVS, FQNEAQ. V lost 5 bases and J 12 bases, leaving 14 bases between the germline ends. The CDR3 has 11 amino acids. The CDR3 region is CASSAGASWYF. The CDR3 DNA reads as TGTGCCAGCAGCGCTGGGGCGAGCTGGTACTTC.

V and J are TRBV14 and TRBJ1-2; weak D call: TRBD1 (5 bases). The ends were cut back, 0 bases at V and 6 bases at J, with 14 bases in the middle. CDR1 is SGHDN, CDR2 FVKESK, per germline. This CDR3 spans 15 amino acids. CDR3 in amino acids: CASSQDWGQGDGYTF. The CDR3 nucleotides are TGTGCCAGCAGCCAAGATTGGGGCCAGGGTGATGGCTACACCTTC. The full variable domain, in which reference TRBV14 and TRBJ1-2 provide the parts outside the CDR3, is EAGVTQFPSHSVIEKGQTVTLRCDPISGHDNLYWYRRVMGKEIKFLLHFVKESKQDESGMPNNRFLAERTGGTYSTLKVQPAELEDSGVYFCASSQDWGQGDGYTFGSGTRLTVV.

CDR3 protein: CASSLGGRDTQYF. CDR3 coding DNA: TGTGCCAGCTCTTTAGGGGGCCGCGATACGCAGTATTTT. The gene calls are TRBV12-3 or TRBV12-4 and TRBJ2-3, with 7 nucleotides matching TRBD1. The V and J ends lost 8 bases and 6 bases, in that order; junction bases with no gene match: 8. CDR3 length: 13 amino acids.